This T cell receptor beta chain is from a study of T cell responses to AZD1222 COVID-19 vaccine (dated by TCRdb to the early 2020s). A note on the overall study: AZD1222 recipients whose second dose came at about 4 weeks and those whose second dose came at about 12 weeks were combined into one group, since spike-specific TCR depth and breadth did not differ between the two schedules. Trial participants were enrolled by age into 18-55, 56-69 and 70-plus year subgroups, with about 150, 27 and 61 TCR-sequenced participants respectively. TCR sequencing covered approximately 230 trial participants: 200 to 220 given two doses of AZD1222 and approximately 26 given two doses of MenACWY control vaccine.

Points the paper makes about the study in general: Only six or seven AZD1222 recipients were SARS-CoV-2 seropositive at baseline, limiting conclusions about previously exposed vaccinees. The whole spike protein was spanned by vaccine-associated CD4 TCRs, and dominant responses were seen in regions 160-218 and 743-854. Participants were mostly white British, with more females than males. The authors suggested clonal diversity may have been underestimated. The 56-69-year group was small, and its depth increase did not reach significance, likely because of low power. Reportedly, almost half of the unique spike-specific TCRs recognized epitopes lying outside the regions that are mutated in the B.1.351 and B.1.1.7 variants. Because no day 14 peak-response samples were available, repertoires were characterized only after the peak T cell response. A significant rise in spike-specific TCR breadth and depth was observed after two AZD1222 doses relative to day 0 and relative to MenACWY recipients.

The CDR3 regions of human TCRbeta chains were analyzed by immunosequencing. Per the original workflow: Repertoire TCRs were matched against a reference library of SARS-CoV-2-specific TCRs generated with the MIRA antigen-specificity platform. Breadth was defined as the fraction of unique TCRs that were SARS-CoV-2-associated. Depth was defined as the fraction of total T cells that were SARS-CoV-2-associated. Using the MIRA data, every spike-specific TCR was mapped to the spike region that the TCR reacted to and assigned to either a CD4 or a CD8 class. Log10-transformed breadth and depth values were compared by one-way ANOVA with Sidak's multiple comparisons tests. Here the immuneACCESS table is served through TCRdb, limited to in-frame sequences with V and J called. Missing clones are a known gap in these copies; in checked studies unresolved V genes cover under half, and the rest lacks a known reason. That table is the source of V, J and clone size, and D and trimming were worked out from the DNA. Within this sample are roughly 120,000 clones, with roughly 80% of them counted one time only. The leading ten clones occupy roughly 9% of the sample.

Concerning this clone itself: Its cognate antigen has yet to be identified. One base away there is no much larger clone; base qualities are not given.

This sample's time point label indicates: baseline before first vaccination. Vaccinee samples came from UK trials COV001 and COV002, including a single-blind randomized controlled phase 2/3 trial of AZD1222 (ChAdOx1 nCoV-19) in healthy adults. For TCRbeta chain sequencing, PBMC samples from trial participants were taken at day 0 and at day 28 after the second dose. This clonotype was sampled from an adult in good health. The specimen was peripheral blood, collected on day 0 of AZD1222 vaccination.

The sequence in DNA is TGTGCCACCAGTGATTTTCCGGGGACCGATACGCAGTATTTT. This yields the protein CATSDFPGTDTQYF. The chain couples TRBV24-1 to TRBJ2-3, with the D call perhaps TRBD1 or TRBD2, each one matching 5 bases. Cut back by 1 base and 6 bases, the V and J ends lie 10 bases apart. The germline V gene yields KGHDR for CDR1 and SFDVKD for CDR2. Its CDR3 holds 14 amino acids, cysteine through phenylalanine. Of all the DNA, just the CDR3 is kept, 42 bases in frame from base 1.